This T cell receptor beta chain was sequenced during a study of CD8+CD57+ T cells in acquired aplastic anemia. Overall study: Healthy donors yielded roughly 9.9 million CD4+ cell reads on average.

According to the study, genomic DNA was the template for TCR beta VDJ and CDR3 profiling. TCRdb reprocessed the reads via MiXCR and lists one record per CDR3 protein. The sample has 400,000 to 500,000 distinct CDR3 sequences, about two thirds seen once; the top ten hold around 4%. This clonotype was found many times. This CDR3 region has 15 residues. Looked up from germline, CDR1 is SGHAT and CDR2 is FQNNGV. Trimming stripped 1 base from V and 5 bases from J, with 15 bases between. The chain is built from TRBV11-2 and TRBJ2-7; D not certain. Sequencing was performed on sorted CD4+, CD8+, or CD8+CD57+ T cells (not recorded which) from PBMCs. The sequence derives from a human donor in good health, serving as a control. DNA of the CDR3: TGTGCCAGCAGCTTAGGTCGGTCGGTCTTGGACGAGCAGTACTTC. Its protein is CASSLGRSVLDEQYF.